These 19 T cell receptor beta chains share one sample of origin, sequenced in a study of blood T cell repertoires in COVID-19. Sequencing was performed with immunoSEQ multiplex PCR; in TCRdb, only in-frame clones are kept and a portion is missing. The table lists 85,000 to 110,000 clones, around nine tenths of them singletons. Sequencing was performed on peripheral blood. Receptors were obtained from a man aged 45 to 65 in a cohort sampled during active COVID-19.

The chain joins TRBV13 to TRBJ1-1; maybe TRBD1 (6 bases). CDR3 size: 15 residues. CDR1 and CDR2 from the germline V gene are PRHDT and FYEKMQ (reference sequence). Trimming pared 2 bases from V and 1 base from J, leaving 11 bases between. The DNA of the CDR3 is TGTGCCAGCAGCTTAATCAGGGGCGGGAACACTGAAGCTTTCTTT. It codes for CASSLIRGGNTEAFF.

J is TRBJ2-2 and V is TRBV11-3; D gene ambiguous. The CDR3 is 12 amino acids. Deletions cut 3 bases from V and 13 bases from J, with 12 bases between. The germline V gene has CDR1 SGHNT and CDR2 YENEEA. The CDR3 nucleotides read TGTGCCAGCAGCTTTACCCCCGGTGGGCTGTTTTTT. Encoded protein: CASSFTPGGLFF.

V gene TRBV4-1 combines with J gene TRBJ1-6; 7 positions agree with TRBD1. The V and J ends lost 0 bases and 7 bases, in that order; junction bases with no gene match: 6. CDR1 is MGHRA and CDR2 is YSYEKL in the germline V gene. The CDR3 is made up of 16 amino acids. This chain's CDR3 is CASSQDDRAPNSPLHF. In nucleotides, the CDR3 is TGCGCCAGCAGCCAAGATGACAGGGCCCCAAATTCACCCCTCCACTTT.

The rearrangement links TRBV11-2 to TRBJ2-3, with D maybe TRBD1 (5 bases). Germline V gene lookup returns CDR1 SGHAT and CDR2 FQNNGV. The CDR3 sequence is 13 residues long. The ends were cut back, 3 bases at V and 3 bases at J, with 7 bases in the middle. This chain's CDR3 is CASSFDSTDTQYF. In DNA, the CDR3 is TGTGCCAGCAGCTTCGACAGTACAGATACGCAGTATTTT.

This chain joins TRBV20-1 and TRBJ2-1; tentative D call: TRBD1 (6 bases). There are 13 residues in the CDR3. The germline V gene encodes CDR1 DFQATT and CDR2 SNEGSKA (reference sequence). Between the trimmed V and J ends, which lost 3 bases and 9 bases, there was a span of 15 bases. The CDR3, as DNA: TGCAGTGCTAGTGACTCAGGGGACGGTGAGCAGTTCTTC. As protein: CSASDSGDGEQFF.

The V and J genes are TRBV9 and TRBJ1-1; no clear D. In germline, CDR1 is SGDLS, CDR2 YYNGEE. The CDR3 spans 14 residues. Trimming left V 4 bases short and J 3 bases short, with 13 bases between. The CDR3 DNA reads TGTGCCAGCAGCCCTCATGTCGGGGACACTGAAGCTTTCTTT. Translated, it gives CASSPHVGDTEAFF.

As to this clone: The junction departs from germline at one end; a sequencing error may be responsible. The chain is built from TRBV13 and TRBJ1-3, with 8 nucleotides matching TRBD1. Germline values: CDR1 PRHDT, CDR2 FYEKMQ (reference sequence). This CDR3 region has 16 residues. The CDR3 region has the DNA TGTGCCAGCAGCTCGGCTGGACAGGGCACTGGAGACACCATATATTTT. It translates to CASSSAGQGTGDTIYF.

CDR3: CASSRATGQGSNIQYF. The CDR3 nucleotides read TGTGCCAGTAGCCGAGCAACGGGACAGGGCTCAAACATTCAGTACTTC. This rearrangement joins TRBV19 to TRBJ2-4, with TRBD1 identical over 9 bases. Germline V gives CDR1 LNHDA, CDR2 SQIVND (reference sequence). The J segment lost 6 bases and the V segment lost 6 bases, leaving 12 bases of the junction unmatched. The CDR3 has 16 amino acids.

The J gene is TRBJ2-7, the V gene TRBV11-1; TRBD1 might be the D (6 bases). This CDR3 region has 14 residues. Trimming removed 2 bases from V and 2 bases from J, with 10 bases in between. CDR1 is SGHAT, CDR2 FQDESV, per germline (reference sequence). CDR3 nucleotide sequence: TGTGCCAGCAGCTTACTGGGACATACCTACGAGCAGTACGTC. Translation: CASSLLGHTYEQYV.

CDR3 sequence (DNA): TGTGCCAGCAGCTTGTCTGGGGCTGGCAATCAGCCCCAGCATTTT. It codes for CASSLSGAGNQPQHF. The J gene is TRBJ1-5, the V gene TRBV11-2, with D possibly TRBD1 on 5 matching bases. The germline V gene has CDR1 SGHAT and CDR2 FQNNGV. V dropped 3 bases and J dropped 2 bases, with 11 bases sitting between them. The CDR3 is made up of 15 amino acids.

The chain uses TRBV13 and TRBJ2-2; 8 nucleotides agree with TRBD1. Germline CDR1 PRHDT, CDR2 FYEKMQ (reference sequence). There are 13 residues in the CDR3. V was pared by 7 bases and J by 7 bases, with 5 bases of the junction left unmatched. CDR3 bases: TGTGCCAGCACACATACAGGGGGCGGGGAGCTGTTTTTT. It translates to CASTHTGGGELFF.

This chain uses TRBV7-2 with TRBJ2-7; 12 nucleotides line up with TRBD2. The germline V gene encodes CDR1 SGHTA and CDR2 FQGNSA. This CDR3 comprises 13 residues. V gave up 8 bases and J gave up 3 bases; unmatched junction bases: 2. The CDR3: CASGLAGIYEQYF. The CDR3, as DNA: TGTGCCAGCGGACTAGCGGGAATCTACGAGCAGTACTTC.

This chain connects TRBV27 to TRBJ1-2, with D possibly matching TRBD1 (5 bases). CDR1 is MNHEY and CDR2 is SMNVEV in the germline V gene (reference sequence). Trimming pared 2 bases from V and 2 bases from J, leaving 12 bases between. This CDR3 region has 15 residues. CDR3 protein: CASSLRGGINYGYTF. The DNA for the CDR3 is TGTGCCAGCAGTTTACGGGGGGGGATAAACTATGGCTACACCTTC.

This sequence joins TRBV5-1 and TRBJ1-6, with 11 positions matching TRBD1. This CDR3 is 17 amino acids long. The germline CDR1 and CDR2 sequences are SGHRS and YFSETQ. Germline trimming cut 4 bases from V and 0 bases from J; bases unmatched to any gene: 3. The CDR3 DNA reads TGCGCCAGCAGCGGGGACAGGGGGTTCTCCTATAATTCACCCCTCCACTTT. This codes for CASSGDRGFSYNSPLHF.

The V gene is TRBV27, the J gene TRBJ2-5; 10 bases fit TRBD2. The CDR3 runs 15 residues. The V gene end was trimmed by 6 bases and the J gene end by 5 bases; junction bases not matched to a gene: 9. CDR1 and CDR2 from the germline V gene are MNHEY and SMNVEV (reference sequence). As DNA, the CDR3 is TGTGCCAGCAGCCGAGCGGGGGGGTTCTCCGAGACCCAGTACTTC. It translates to CASSRAGGFSETQYF.

The genes are TRBV5-1 and TRBJ2-5; D possibly corresponds to TRBD2 (5 bases). V was cut by 0 bases and J by 11 bases, with 11 bases left in between. This CDR3 has 12 amino acids. Germline values: CDR1 SGHRS, CDR2 YFSETQ. CDR3 sequence (DNA): TGCGCCAGCAGCTTGGCCGACCAGCGGCAGTACTTC. Amino acid sequence: CASSLADQRQYF.

The chain carries TRBV4-3 and TRBJ1-1; D unclear. Germline V gene lookup returns CDR1 LGHNA and CDR2 YSLEER. Deletions cut 3 bases from V and 12 bases from J, with 8 bases between. The CDR3 has 10 amino acids. The CDR3 spells CASSHRVTFF. The CDR3 DNA follows: TGCGCCAGCAGCCACCGGGTTACTTTCTTT.

V usage is TRBV2 and J usage is TRBJ1-3; tentative D call: TRBD1 (5 bases). Germline V gene sequence: CDR1 SNHLY, CDR2 FYNNEI. V gave up 6 bases and J gave up 2 bases, with 14 bases separating them. This CDR3 has 15 residues. DNA for the CDR3: TGTGCCAGCAGGCCCGGGGGAATGACTGGAAACACCATATATTTT. This codes for CASRPGGMTGNTIYF.

The genes are TRBV7-6 and TRBJ1-4; 9 bases agree with TRBD1. The V gene end was trimmed by 4 bases and the J gene end by 0 bases; junction bases not matched to a gene: 9. Germline lookup yields CDR1 SGHVS and CDR2 FNYEAQ. The CDR3 spans 18 residues. CDR3 nucleotide sequence: TGTGCCAGCAGCTCCACGCCGGGACAGGGCGCAACTAATGAAAAACTGTTTTTT. Encoded protein: CASSSTPGQGATNEKLFF. Full variable domain (rest looked up from reference TRBV7-6 and TRBJ1-4): GAGVSQSPRYKVTKRGQDVALRCDPISGHVSLYWYRQALGQGPEFLTYFNYEAQQDKSGLPNDRFSAERPEGSISTLTIQRTEQRDSAMYRCASSSTPGQGATNEKLFFGSGTQLSVL.